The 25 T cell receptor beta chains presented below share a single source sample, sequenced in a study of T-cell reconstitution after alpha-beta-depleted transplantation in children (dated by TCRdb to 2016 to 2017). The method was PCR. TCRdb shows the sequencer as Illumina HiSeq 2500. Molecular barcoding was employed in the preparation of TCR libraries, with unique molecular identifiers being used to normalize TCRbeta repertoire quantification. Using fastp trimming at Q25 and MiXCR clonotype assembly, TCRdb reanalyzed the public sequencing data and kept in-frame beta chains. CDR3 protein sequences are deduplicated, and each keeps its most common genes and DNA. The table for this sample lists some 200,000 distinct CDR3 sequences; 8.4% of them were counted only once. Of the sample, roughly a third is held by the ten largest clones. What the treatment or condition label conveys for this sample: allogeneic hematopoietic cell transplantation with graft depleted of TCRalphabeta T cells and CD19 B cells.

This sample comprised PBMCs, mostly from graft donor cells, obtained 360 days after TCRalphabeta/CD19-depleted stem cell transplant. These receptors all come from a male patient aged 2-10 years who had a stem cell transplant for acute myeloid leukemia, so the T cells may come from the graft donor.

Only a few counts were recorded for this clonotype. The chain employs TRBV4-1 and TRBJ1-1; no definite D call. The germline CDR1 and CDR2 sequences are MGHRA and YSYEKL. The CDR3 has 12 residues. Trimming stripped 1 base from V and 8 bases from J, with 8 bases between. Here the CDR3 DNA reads TGCGCCAGCAGCCAAGTCACGGGGGAAGCTTTCTTT. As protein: CASSQVTGEAFF.

In DNA form, the CDR3 reads TGTGCCAGCCTTCGACTAGCGGGGGGGACCTACAATGAGCAGTTCTTC. It is translated as CASLRLAGGTYNEQFF. The chain uses TRBV6-1 and TRBJ2-1; 14 nucleotides line up with TRBD2. V lost 8 bases and J lost 2; bases outside the gene matches: 5. The CDR3 contains 16 residues. Germline V CDR1 and CDR2: MNHNS, SASEGT.

CDR3 bases: TGTGCCAGCAGCGACGGGCTCTTTTACGAGCAGTACTTC. It is translated as CASSDGLFYEQYF. The rearrangement links TRBV7-9 to TRBJ2-7; D is uncertain. The CDR3 covers 13 residues. Germline values: CDR1 SEHNR, CDR2 FQNEAQ (reference sequence). V dropped 5 bases and J dropped 4 bases, with 12 bases sitting between them.

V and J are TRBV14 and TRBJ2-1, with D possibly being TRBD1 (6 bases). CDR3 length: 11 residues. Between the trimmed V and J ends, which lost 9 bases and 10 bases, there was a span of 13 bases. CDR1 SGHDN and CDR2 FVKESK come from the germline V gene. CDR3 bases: TGTGCCAGTAGTTCCGGGACAGAGCAGTTCTTC. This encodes CASSSGTEQFF.

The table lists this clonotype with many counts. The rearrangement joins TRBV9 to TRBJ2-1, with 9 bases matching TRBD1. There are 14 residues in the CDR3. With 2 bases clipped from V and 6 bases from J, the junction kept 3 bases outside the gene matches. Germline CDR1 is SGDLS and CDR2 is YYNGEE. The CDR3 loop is CASSVGQGSNEQFF. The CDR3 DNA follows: TGTGCCAGCAGCGTGGGACAGGGAAGCAATGAGCAGTTCTTC.

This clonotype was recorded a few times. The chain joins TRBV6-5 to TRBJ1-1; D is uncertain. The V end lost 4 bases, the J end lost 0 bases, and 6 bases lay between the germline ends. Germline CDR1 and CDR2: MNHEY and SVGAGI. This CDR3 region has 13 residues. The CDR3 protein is CASSSSMNTEAFF. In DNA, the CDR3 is TGTGCCAGCAGTTCGTCAATGAACACTGAAGCTTTCTTT.

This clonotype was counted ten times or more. The CDR3 DNA follows: TGTGCCAGCAGTTTCGGGGGGGTGGCAGATACGCAGTATTTT. Translating gives CASSFGGVADTQYF. The chain combines TRBV12-3 or TRBV12-4 with TRBJ2-3; TRBD2 agrees at 8 bases. The CDR3 loop spans 14 amino acids. V gave up 3 bases and J gave up 4 bases; unmatched junction bases: 3.

The CDR3 DNA is TGTGCCAGCAGTTACTCCGTGGGGAGGGAGGTCTTCTTC. It is translated as CASSYSVGREVFF. The chain couples TRBV6-5 to TRBJ2-1; the match to TRBD2 covers 7 bases. The CDR3 loop spans 13 amino acids. Looked up from germline, CDR1 is MNHEY and CDR2 is SVGAGI. Trimming took 0 bases from V and 16 from J; bases not matched to a gene: 9.

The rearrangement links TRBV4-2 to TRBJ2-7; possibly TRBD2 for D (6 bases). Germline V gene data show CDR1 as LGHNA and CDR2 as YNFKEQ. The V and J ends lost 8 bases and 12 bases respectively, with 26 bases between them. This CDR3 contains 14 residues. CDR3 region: CASGPGLLGGRRYF. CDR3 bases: TGTGCCAGCGGCCCCGGGCTCCTCGGAGGGCGTCGGTACTTC.

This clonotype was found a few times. For the CDR3, the DNA is TGTGCCAGCAGTTTACGGGAGGGGGCTATCTATGGCTACACCTTC. Translating it yields CASSLREGAIYGYTF. The chain recombines TRBV27 with TRBJ1-2, with 7 bases aligning to TRBD1. This CDR3 is 15 amino acids long. Per germline, CDR1 MNHEY and CDR2 SMNVEV (reference sequence). V dropped 2 bases and J dropped 4; count of bases not matched to a gene: 7.

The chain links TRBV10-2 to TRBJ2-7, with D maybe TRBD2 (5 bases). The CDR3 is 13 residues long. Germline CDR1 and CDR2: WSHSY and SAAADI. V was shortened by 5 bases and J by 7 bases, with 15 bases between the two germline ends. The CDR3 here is CASSKLVSQEQYF. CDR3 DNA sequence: TGCGCCAGCAGTAAACTAGTATCGCAGGAGCAGTACTTC.

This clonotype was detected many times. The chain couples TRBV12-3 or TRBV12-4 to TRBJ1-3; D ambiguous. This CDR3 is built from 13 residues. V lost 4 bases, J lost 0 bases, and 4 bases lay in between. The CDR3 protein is CASSWFSGNTIYF. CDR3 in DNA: TGTGCCAGCAGTTGGTTCTCTGGAAACACCATATATTTT.

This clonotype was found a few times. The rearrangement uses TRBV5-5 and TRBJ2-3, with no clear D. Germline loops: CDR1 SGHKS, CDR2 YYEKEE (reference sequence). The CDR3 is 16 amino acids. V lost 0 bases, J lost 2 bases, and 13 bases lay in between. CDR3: CASSLVATPSTDTQYF. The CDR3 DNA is TGTGCCAGCAGCTTGGTGGCAACCCCTTCCACAGATACGCAGTATTTT.

DNA for the CDR3: TGTGCCAGCAGTCATACAGCTGGGGCCACGCGGGATACGCAGTATTTT. Protein sequence: CASSHTAGATRDTQYF. This rearrangement joins TRBV12-3 or TRBV12-4 to TRBJ2-3; perhaps TRBD1 as D (5 bases). The CDR3 length is 16 residues. Trimming took 5 bases from V and 6 from J, leaving 21 bases between them.

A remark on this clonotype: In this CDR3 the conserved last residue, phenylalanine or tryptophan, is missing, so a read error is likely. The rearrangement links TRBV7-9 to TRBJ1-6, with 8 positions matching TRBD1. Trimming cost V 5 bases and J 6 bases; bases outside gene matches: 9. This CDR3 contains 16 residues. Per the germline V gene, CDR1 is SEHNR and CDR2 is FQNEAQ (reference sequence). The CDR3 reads CASSQDRGPINSPLHS. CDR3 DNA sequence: TGTGCCAGCAGCCAAGACAGGGGCCCGATTAATTCACCCCTCCACTCT.

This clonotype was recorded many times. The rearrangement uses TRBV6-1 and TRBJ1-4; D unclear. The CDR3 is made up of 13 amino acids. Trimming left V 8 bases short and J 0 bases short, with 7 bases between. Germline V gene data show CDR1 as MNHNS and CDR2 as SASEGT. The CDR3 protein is CASAWATNEKLFF. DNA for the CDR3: TGTGCCAGCGCCTGGGCAACTAATGAAAAACTGTTTTTT.

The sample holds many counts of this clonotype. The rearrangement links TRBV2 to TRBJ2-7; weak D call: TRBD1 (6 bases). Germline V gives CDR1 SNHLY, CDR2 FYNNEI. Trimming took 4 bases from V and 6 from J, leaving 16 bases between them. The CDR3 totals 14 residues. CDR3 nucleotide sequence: TGTGCCAGCAGTGTGGACCCTACAGGGTTCGAGCAGTACTTC. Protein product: CASSVDPTGFEQYF.

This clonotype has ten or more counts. The DNA for the CDR3 is TGTGCCAGCAGCTTAGAATCAGGATACTCCTACGAGCAGTACTTC. Translated, it gives CASSLESGYSYEQYF. V and J are TRBV7-2 and TRBJ2-7; D call uncertain. The V end lost 1 base, the J end lost 0 bases, and 10 bases lay between the germline ends. CDR3 length: 15 amino acids. Germline V gives CDR1 SGHTA, CDR2 FQGNSA. The full variable domain, its missing parts supplied by reference TRBV7-2 and TRBJ2-7, is GAGVSQSPSNKVTEKGKDVELRCDPISGHTALYWYRQSLGQGLEFLIYFQGNSAPDKSGLPSDRFSAERTGGSVSTLTIQRTQQEDSAVYLCASSLESGYSYEQYFGPGTRLTVT.

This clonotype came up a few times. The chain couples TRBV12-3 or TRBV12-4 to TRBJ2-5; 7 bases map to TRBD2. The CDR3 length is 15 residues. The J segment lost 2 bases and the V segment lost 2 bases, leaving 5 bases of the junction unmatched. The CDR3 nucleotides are TGTGCCAGCAGTTTATTCGGGGGAGGGCAAGAGACCCAGTACTTC. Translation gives CASSLFGGGQETQYF.

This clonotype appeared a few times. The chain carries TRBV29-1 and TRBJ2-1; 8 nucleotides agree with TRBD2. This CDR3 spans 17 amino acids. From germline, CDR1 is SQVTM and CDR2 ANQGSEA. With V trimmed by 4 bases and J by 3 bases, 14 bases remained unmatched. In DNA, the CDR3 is TGCAGCGTTGCGGGGGTTAGCGGGGCCCGAATCTACAATGAGCAGTTCTTC. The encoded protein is CSVAGVSGARIYNEQFF.

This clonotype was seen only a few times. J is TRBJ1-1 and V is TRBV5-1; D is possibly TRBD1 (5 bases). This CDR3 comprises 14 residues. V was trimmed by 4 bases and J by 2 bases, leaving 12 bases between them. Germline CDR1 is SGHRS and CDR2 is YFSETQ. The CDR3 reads CASSPGPSNTEAFF. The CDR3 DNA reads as TGCGCCAGCAGCCCGGGACCGAGTAACACTGAAGCTTTCTTT.

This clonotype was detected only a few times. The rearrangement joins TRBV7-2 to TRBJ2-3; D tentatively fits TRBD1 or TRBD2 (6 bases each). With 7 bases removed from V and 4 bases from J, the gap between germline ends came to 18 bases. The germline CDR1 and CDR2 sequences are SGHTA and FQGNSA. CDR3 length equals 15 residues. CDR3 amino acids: CASNPRGPTADTQYF. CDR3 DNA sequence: TGTGCCAGCAACCCACGGGGGCCAACCGCAGATACGCAGTATTTT.

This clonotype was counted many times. The CDR3 nucleotides are TGTGCCAGCAGTCGGGACCCCCCGGCGGATACGCAGTATTTT. Encoded protein: CASSRDPPADTQYF. The rearrangement joins TRBV12-3 or TRBV12-4 to TRBJ2-3, with D tentatively TRBD1 or TRBD2 (5 bases each). Trimming took off 5 bases at V and 6 bases at J, with 15 bases between the two ends. The CDR3 spans 14 residues.

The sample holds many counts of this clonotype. CDR3 DNA: TGTGCCAGCAGCCGCGGACTAGCGGGAGGACTATACAATGAGCAGTTCTTC. Amino acid sequence: CASSRGLAGGLYNEQFF. The rearrangement joins TRBV6-2 or TRBV6-3 to TRBJ2-1; 14 bases fit TRBD2. The trim removed 6 bases at V and 4 bases at J, leaving 8 bases unmatched. The CDR3 loop spans 17 amino acids. CDR1 and CDR2 from the germline V gene are MNHEY and SVGEGT.

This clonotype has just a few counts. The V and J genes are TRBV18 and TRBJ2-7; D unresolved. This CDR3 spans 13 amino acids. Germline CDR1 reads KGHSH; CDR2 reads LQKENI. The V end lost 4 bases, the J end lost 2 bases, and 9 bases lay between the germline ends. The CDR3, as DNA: TGTGCCAGCTCACGTAACACCGCCTACGAGCAGTACTTC. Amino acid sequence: CASSRNTAYEQYF.